This TCR beta chain was sequenced during a study of blood T cell repertoires in COVID-19 (TCRdb year 2020). For the study in its entirety: Samples covering the acute and convalescent phases of COVID-19 were provided by collaborators in the United States, Italy and Spain. The material from the prospective study consisted of cDNA or gDNA derived from T cells, B-cell-depleted T cells, or PBMCs. The dataset comprised deeply sampled blood TCRbeta repertoires from subjects exposed to, actively infected with, or recovered from COVID-19. The samples were drawn from two sources: the first 160 participants of the ongoing ImmuneRACE study, and fewer than 1,500 subjects contributed by 6 global collaborators. Nearly every sample came with metadata listing a de-identified subject ID, COVID-19 status, age in years and sex. The repertoires were made available in a free public database intended to serve as a resource for research on the immune response to SARS-CoV-2. Where available, HLA class I and class II types were obtained from metadata supplied by the sample provider rather than from assay-based typing. Overall study outcomes, separate from this receptor: The quantity of clinical and demographic metadata differed by source and by participant and was supplied without curation.

Measured from the cysteine to the phenylalanine, the CDR3 is 14 residues long. The read is trimmed to its CDR3 DNA, 42 bases read in frame from base 1. V sheds 6 bases and J sheds 7 bases, leaving 17 bases between their ends. Sequences MDHEN (CDR1) and SYDVKM (CDR2) are obtained from the germline V gene. TCRbeta CDR3 regions were amplified from genomic DNA using the immunoSEQ Assay, a bias-controlled multiplex PCR. Concerning the study's data processing: The number of nucleated cells in each sample was estimated by amplification of reference gene primers within the assay. To quantify the absolute abundance of each unique TCRbeta CDR3 rearrangement, sequence reads were collapsed and filtered. Productive Simpson clonality was computed per sample as the square root of Simpson's diversity index over productive rearrangements. Held by TCRdb, this immuneACCESS table contains in-frame sequences only and omits some clones. Under half of the omission traces to an unresolved V gene where checked; the cause of the rest is unknown. V, J and clone size were drawn from that table, and D and trimming were deduced from the DNA. The sample contains 250,000 to 350,000 clones, less than 85% of them found a single time. Jointly, the top ten make up more than 1.1% of the sample.

At one collaborating source in Seattle, patients were enrolled during active infection and were followed longitudinally through the course of disease. Collaborating institutions collected whole blood in K2EDTA tubes following their own protocols. For TCRbeta analysis, collaborators shipped samples as frozen whole blood, isolated PBMCs, or DNA extracted from either of those sample types. Comments on this clone: Which antigen it targets is not known. Base quality data are lacking; no much larger clone is found one base away.

The chain uses TRBV28 and TRBJ2-3; the D gene is perhaps TRBD2, from 6 matching bases. This TCR came from a human donor with COVID-19, enrolled during active disease. The donor label of this sample is uncertain. The sample comprised peripheral blood. Read as DNA, the sequence is TGTGCCAGCAGGACTACCGGGACTCGAAATACGCAGTATTTT. Its protein product is CASRTTGTRNTQYF.